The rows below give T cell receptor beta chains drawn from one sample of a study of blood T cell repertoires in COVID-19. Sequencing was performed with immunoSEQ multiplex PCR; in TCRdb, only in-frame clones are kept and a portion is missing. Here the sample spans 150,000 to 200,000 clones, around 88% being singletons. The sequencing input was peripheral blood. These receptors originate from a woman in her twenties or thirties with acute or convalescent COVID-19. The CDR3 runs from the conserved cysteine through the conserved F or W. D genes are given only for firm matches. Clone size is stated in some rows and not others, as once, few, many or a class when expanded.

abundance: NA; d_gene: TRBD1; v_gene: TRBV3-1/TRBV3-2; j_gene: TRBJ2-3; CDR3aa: CASSPVRGQGTDTQYF; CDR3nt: TGTGCCAGCAGCCCCGTCAGGGGGCAAGGGACAGATACGCAGTATTTT
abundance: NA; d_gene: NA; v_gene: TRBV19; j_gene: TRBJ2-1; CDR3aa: CASSIMSPAYNEQFF; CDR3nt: TGTGCCAGTAGTATCATGAGTCCCGCCTACAATGAGCAGTTCTTC
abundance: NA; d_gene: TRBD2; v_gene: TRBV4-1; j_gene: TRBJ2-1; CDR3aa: CATGSGRPFDEQFF; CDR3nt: TGCGCCACGGGTAGCGGGAGGCCCTTCGATGAGCAGTTCTTC
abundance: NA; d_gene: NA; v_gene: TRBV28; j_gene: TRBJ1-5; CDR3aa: CASGLQGNQPQHF; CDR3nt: TGTGCCAGCGGGCTACAGGGTAATCAGCCCCAGCATTTT
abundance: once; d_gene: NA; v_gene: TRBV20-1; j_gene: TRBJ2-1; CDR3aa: CRPGDEQFF; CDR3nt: TGCAGACCCGGTGATGAGCAGTTCTTC
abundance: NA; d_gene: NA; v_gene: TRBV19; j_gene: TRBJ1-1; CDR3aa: CASGETGGTEAFF; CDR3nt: TGTGCCTCAGGGGAGACCGGAGGCACTGAAGCTTTCTTT
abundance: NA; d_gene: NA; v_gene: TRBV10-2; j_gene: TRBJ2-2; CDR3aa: CASNLGAALPGGELFF; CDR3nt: TGCGCCAGCAATCTGGGTGCGGCCTTACCTGGCGGGGAGCTGTTTTTT
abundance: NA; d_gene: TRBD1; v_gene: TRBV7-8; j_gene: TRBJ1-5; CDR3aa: CASSPRQGYSNQPQHF; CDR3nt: TGTGCCAGCAGCCCCCGACAGGGCTATAGCAATCAGCCCCAGCATTTT
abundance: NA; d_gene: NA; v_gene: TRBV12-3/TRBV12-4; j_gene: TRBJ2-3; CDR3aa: CASSLSPYTQYF; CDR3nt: TGTGCCAGCAGTTTATCCCCATATACGCAGTATTTT
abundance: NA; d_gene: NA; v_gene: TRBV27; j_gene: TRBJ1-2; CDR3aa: CASSLGGRGYGYTF; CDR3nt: TGTGCCAGCAGTTTAGGCGGACGGGGCTATGGCTACACCTTC
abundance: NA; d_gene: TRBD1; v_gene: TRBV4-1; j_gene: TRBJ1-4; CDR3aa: CASSRGQGPLNEKLFF; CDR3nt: TGCGCCAGCAGCCGGGGACAGGGGCCCCTTAATGAAAAACTGTTTTTT
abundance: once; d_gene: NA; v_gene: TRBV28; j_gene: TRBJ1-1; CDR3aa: CASSNILVDAEAFF; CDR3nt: TGTGCCAGCAGCAACATCCTAGTTGACGCTGAAGCTTTCTTT
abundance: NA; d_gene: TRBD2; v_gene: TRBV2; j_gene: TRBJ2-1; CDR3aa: CASQERGSLYNEQFF; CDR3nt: TGTGCCAGCCAGGAGCGCGGGAGCCTCTACAATGAGCAGTTCTTC
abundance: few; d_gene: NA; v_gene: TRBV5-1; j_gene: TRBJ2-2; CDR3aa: CASSRWAGSNTGELFF; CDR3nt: TGCGCCAGCAGCCGGTGGGCGGGCTCGAACACCGGGGAGCTGTTTTTT
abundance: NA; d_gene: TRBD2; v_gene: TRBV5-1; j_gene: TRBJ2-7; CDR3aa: CASSLLAGGIDEQYF; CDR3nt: TGCGCCAGCAGCTTACTAGCGGGAGGTATCGACGAGCAGTACTTC
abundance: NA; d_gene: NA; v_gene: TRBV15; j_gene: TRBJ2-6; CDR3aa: CATSSRAGGANVLTF; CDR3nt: TGTGCCACCAGCTCGAGAGCGGGTGGGGCCAACGTCCTGACTTTC
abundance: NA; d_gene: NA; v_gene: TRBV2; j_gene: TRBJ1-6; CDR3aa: CASTTDSGHSPLHF; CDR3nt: TGTGCCAGCACCACGGACAGCGGCCATTCACCCCTCCACTTT
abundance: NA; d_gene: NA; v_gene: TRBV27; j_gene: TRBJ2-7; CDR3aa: CASSLGPVYEQYF; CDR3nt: TGTGCCAGCAGTTTGGGGCCCGTTTACGAGCAGTACTTC
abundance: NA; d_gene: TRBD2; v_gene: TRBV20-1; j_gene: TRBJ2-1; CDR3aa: CSASHTGTSGRLIPDEQFF; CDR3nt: TGCAGTGCTAGTCATACCGGGACTAGCGGGAGGTTGATCCCCGATGAGCAGTTCTTC
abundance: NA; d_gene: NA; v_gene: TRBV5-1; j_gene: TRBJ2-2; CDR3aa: CASSSLGLTGELFF; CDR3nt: TGCGCCAGCAGCTCCCTAGGACTCACCGGGGAGCTGTTTTTT
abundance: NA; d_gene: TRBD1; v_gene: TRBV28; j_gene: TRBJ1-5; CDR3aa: CASRGDRGAYSNQPQHF; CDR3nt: TGTGCCAGCAGGGGAGACAGGGGGGCATATAGCAATCAGCCCCAGCATTTT
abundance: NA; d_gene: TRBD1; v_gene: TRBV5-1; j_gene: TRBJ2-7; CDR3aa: CASSADREYYEQYF; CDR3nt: TGCGCCAGCAGCGCCGACAGGGAGTACTACGAGCAGTACTTC
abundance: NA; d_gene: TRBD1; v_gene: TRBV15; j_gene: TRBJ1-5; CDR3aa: CATSTGQGRKRQPQHF; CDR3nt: TGTGCCACCAGCACGGGACAGGGGAGGAAGCGTCAGCCCCAGCATTTT
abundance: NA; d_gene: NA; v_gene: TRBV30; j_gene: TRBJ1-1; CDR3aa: CAWTGVGRNTEAFF; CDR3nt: TGTGCCTGGACCGGGGTAGGACGGAACACTGAAGCTTTCTTT
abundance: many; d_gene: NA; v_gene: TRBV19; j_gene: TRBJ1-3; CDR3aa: CASSIDSRGSGNTIYF; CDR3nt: TGTGCCAGTAGTATAGACAGCCGGGGCTCTGGAAACACCATATATTTT
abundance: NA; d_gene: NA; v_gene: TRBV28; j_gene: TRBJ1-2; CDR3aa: CASGLPANYGYTF; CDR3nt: TGTGCCAGCGGTCTACCGGCTAACTATGGCTACACCTTC
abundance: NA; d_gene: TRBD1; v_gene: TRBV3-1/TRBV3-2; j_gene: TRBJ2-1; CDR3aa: CASSQVGQSYNEQFF; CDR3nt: TGTGCCAGCAGCCAAGTGGGACAGTCCTACAATGAGCAGTTCTTC
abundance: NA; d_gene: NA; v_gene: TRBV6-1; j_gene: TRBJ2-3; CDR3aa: CASSVQLAELGDTQYF; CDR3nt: TGTGCCAGCAGTGTCCAGCTAGCAGAACTGGGAGATACGCAGTATTTT
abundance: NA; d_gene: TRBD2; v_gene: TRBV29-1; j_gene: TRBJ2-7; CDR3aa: CSVGGAGGTYEQYF; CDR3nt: TGCAGCGTTGGAGGAGCGGGAGGTACCTACGAGCAGTACTTC
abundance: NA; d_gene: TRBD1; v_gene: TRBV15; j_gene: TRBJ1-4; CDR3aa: CATSRSTGEANEKLFF; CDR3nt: TGTGCCACCAGCAGATCGACAGGGGAGGCTAATGAAAAACTGTTTTTT
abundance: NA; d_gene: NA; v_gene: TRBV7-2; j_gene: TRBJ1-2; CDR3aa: CASSQDSYGYTF; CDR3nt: TGTGCCAGCAGCCAGGACAGCTATGGCTACACCTTC
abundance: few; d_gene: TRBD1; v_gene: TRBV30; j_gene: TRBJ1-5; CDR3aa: CAWSVQGGAQPQHF; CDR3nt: TGTGCCTGGAGTGTACAGGGGGGGGCCCAGCCCCAGCATTTT